Each of the 7 T cell receptor beta chains below was sequenced from the same sample in a study of blood T cell repertoires in COVID-19. Sequencing was performed with immunoSEQ multiplex PCR; in TCRdb, only in-frame clones are kept and a portion is missing. The sample holds 250,000 to 350,000 clones, approximately 84% seen once. Sequenced input: PBMCs or T cells enriched from blood (not recorded which). These TCRs come from a woman aged 18-29 years who had recovered from COVID-19.

This clone was counted a single time. The rearrangement joins TRBV18 to TRBJ1-3, with D maybe TRBD1 (5 bases). Germline CDR1 KGHSH, CDR2 LQKENI. Trimming shortened V by 1 base and J by 0 bases, and 13 bases separated the two germline ends. This CDR3 contains 17 residues. CDR3 bases: TGTGCCAGCTCACCACGGGGGGGGTCAAGCTCTGGAAACACCATATATTTT. Translation gives CASSPRGGSSSGNTIYF. Looking up the rest from reference TRBV18 and TRBJ1-3 gives the full variable domain: NAGVMQNPRHLVRRRGQEARLRCSPMKGHSHVYWYRQLPEEGLKFMVYLQKENIIDESGMPKERFSAEFPKEGPSILRIQQVVRGDSAAYFCASSPRGGSSSGNTIYFGEGSWLTVV.

This clone was detected a few times. The chain combines TRBV19 with TRBJ2-2, with D maybe TRBD2 (6 bases). Trimming shortened V by 2 bases and J by 1 base, and 8 bases separated the two germline ends. There are 15 residues in the CDR3. Germline CDR1 LNHDA, CDR2 SQIVND (reference sequence). The CDR3 DNA reads as TGTGCCAGTAGTATACGGCGGGGGAACACCGGGGAGCTGTTTTTT. Its protein product is CASSIRRGNTGELFF.

This clone appeared a single time. V and J are TRBV2 and TRBJ2-2; tentatively, D is TRBD2 (5 bases). Per germline, CDR1 SNHLY and CDR2 FYNNEI. There are 13 residues in the CDR3. The V end was cut by 1 base, the J end by 7 bases, with 7 bases between. The CDR3 loop is CASSEGGSGELFF. The DNA of the CDR3 is TGTGCCAGCAGTGAAGGAGGGAGCGGGGAGCTGTTTTTT.

This chain joins TRBV7-9 and TRBJ2-7; TRBD2 is a possible D gene (5 bases). The CDR3 spans 15 residues. Germline V gene data show CDR1 as SEHNR and CDR2 as FQNEAQ (reference sequence). Trimming stripped 3 bases from V and 1 base from J, with 13 bases between. CDR3 coding DNA: TGTGCCAGCAGCTTTTGGGGAGTACAATCCTACGAGCAGTACTTC. Residues: CASSFWGVQSYEQYF.

This chain connects TRBV7-9 to TRBJ1-1; D perhaps matches TRBD1 (5 bases). Germline CDR1 SEHNR, CDR2 FQNEAQ (reference sequence). With 7 bases removed from V and 3 bases from J, the gap between germline ends came to 15 bases. The CDR3 has 14 amino acids. The CDR3 region is CASTRFGGDTEAFF. CDR3 bases: TGTGCCAGCACACGATTCGGGGGGGACACTGAAGCTTTCTTT.

The chain links TRBV28 to TRBJ2-7, with D maybe TRBD1 (5 bases). The CDR3 spans 19 residues. Germline V lookup: CDR1 MDHEN, CDR2 SYDVKM. The ends were cut back, 4 bases at V and 5 bases at J, with 30 bases in the middle. CDR3 loop: CASSSFTTAHPSKINEQYF. CDR3 nucleotides: TGTGCCAGCAGTTCCTTCACGACAGCCCACCCCTCTAAGATCAACGAGCAGTACTTC. The complete variable domain, with remaining parts taken from reference TRBV28 and TRBJ2-7, reads DVKVTQSSRYLVKRTGEKVFLECVQDMDHENMFWYRQDPGLGLRLIYFSYDVKMKEKGDIPEGYSVSREKKERFSLILESASTNQTSMYLCASSSFTTAHPSKINEQYFGPGTRLTVT.

The rearrangement uses TRBV19 and TRBJ1-1; 9 positions agree with TRBD1. Germline lookup yields CDR1 LNHDA and CDR2 SQIVND (reference sequence). This CDR3 has 15 amino acids. Germline trimming cut 3 bases from V and 5 bases from J; bases unmatched to any gene: 7. CDR3 coding DNA: TGTGCCAGTAGTATGGGACAGGGCGTACAAACTGAAGCTTTCTTT. It yields the protein CASSMGQGVQTEAFF.